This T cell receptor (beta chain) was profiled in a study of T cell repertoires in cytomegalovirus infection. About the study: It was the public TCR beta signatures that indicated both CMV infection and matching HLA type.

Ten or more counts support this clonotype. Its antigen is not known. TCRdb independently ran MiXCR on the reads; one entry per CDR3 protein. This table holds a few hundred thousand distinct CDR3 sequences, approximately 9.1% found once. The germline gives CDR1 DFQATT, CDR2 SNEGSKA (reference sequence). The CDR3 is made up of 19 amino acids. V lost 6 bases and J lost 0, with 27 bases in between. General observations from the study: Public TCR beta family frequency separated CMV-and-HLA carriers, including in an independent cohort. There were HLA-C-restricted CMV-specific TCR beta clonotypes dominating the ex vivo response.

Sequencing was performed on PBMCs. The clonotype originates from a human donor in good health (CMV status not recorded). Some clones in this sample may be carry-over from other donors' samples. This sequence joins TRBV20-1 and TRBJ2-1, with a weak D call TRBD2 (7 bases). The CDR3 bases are TGCAGTGCCAAAGAACAGAGCGGAGGGGGGGGTTCCTCCTACAATGAGCAGTTCTTC. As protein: CSAKEQSGGGGSSYNEQFF.